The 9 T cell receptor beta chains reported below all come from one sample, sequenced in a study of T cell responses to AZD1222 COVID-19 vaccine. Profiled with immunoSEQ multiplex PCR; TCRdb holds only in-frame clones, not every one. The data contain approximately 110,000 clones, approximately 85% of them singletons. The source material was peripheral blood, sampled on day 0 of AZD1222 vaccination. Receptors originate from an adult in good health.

Here the CDR3 DNA reads TGCGCCAGCAGTCCCGGGACTAGCGGGGGGTACGAGCAGTACTTC. Translating gives CASSPGTSGGYEQYF. J is TRBJ2-7 and V is TRBV5-1; TRBD2 matches at 15 bases. Germline CDR1 reads SGHRS; CDR2 reads YFSETQ. The CDR3 loop spans 15 amino acids. The trim removed 5 bases at V and 4 bases at J, leaving 4 bases unmatched.

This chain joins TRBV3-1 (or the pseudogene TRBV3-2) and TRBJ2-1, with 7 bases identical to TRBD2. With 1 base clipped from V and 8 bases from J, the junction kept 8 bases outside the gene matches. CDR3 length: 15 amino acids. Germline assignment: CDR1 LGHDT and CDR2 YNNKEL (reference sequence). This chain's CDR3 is CASSQVGTIIYEQFF. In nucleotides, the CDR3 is TGTGCCAGCAGCCAAGTGGGGACTATTATCTATGAGCAGTTCTTC.

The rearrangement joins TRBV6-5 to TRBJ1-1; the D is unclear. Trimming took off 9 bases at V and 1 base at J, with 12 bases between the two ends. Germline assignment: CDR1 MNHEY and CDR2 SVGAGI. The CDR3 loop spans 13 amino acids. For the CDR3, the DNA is TGTGCCAGTACGCGAACCTCGAACACTGAAGCTTTCTTT. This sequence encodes CASTRTSNTEAFF.

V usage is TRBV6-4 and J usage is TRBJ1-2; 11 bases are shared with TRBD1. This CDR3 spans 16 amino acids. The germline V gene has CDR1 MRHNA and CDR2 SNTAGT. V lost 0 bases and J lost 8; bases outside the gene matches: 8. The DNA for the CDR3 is TGTGCCAGCAGTGACTCAGCCGGGACAGGGGGAAGGGGCTACACCTTC. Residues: CASSDSAGTGGRGYTF.

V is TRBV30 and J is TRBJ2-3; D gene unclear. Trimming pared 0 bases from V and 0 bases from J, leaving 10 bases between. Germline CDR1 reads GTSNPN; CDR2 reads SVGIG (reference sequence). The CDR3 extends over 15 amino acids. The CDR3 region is CAWSVRPASTDTQYF. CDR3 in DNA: TGTGCCTGGAGTGTAAGGCCGGCTAGCACAGATACGCAGTATTTT.

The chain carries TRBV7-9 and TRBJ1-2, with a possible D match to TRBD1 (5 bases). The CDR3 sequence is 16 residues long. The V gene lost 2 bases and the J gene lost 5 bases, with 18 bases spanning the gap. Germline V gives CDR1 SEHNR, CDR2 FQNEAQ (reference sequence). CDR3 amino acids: CASSLSDAGAGYGYTF. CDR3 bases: TGTGCCAGCAGCTTAAGCGACGCTGGGGCTGGTTATGGCTACACCTTC. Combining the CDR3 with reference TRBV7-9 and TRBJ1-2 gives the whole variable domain DTGVSQNPRHKITKRGQNVTFRCDPISEHNRLYWYRQTLGQGPEFLTYFQNEAQLEKSRLLSDRFSAERPKGSFSTLEIQRTEQGDSAMYLCASSLSDAGAGYGYTFGSGTRLTVV.

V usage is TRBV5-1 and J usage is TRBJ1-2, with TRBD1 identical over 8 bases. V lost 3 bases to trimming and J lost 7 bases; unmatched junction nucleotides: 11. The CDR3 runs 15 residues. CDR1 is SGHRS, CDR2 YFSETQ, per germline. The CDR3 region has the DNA TGCGCCAGCAGCTCCTGGACAGGGAGGGAAGGTGGCTACACCTTC. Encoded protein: CASSSWTGREGGYTF.

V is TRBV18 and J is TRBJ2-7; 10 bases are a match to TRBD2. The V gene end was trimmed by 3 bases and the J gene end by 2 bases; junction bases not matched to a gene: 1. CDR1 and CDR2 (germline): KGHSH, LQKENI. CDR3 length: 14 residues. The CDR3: CASSPSGGAYEQYF. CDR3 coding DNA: TGTGCCAGCTCACCCAGCGGGGGGGCCTACGAGCAGTACTTC. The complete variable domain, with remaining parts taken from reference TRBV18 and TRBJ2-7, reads NAGVMQNPRHLVRRRGQEARLRCSPMKGHSHVYWYRQLPEEGLKFMVYLQKENIIDESGMPKERFSAEFPKEGPSILRIQQVVRGDSAAYFCASSPSGGAYEQYFGPGTRLTVT.

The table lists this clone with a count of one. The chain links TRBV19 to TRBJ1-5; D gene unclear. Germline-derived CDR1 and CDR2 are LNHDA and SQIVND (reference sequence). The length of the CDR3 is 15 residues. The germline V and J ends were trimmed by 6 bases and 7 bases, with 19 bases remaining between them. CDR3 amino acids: CASSLEDGRRQPQHF. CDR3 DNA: TGTGCCAGTAGCCTGGAAGACGGCAGGAGGCAGCCCCAGCATTTT.